These 15 T cell receptor beta chains came from one sample sequenced in a study of post-analysis software for immune sequencing data. Findings of the study overall: Controls had lower frequencies than patients of about 5 TRBV segments, which included TRBV5-6, TRBV5-1 and TRBV20-1.

These receptors' targets are unknown. Included in the TCR beta cDNA libraries were unique molecular identifiers. TCRdb independently ran MiXCR on the PCR reads; one entry per CDR3 protein. The table includes hundreds of thousands of distinct CDR3 sequences, around 60% detected once. Sequenced material: blood. The receptors shown here come from a girl aged 2 to 9 with multiple sclerosis.

The gene calls are TRBV29-1 and TRBJ1-2; TRBD1 aligns across 9 bases. Losses at the gene ends were 8 bases for V and 6 bases for J; bases not matched to a gene: 7. In germline, CDR1 is SQVTM, CDR2 ANQGSEA. This CDR3 has 12 residues. The CDR3 DNA reads as TGCAGCTTCGCGGGACAGGGCCATGGCTACACCTTC. It yields the protein CSFAGQGHGYTF.

Worth noting for this clonotype: At one end, the junction sequence differs from germline, possibly due to a read error. This chain joins TRBV12-3 or TRBV12-4 and TRBJ2-7; TRBD2 might be the D (5 bases). This CDR3 has 12 residues. DNA for the CDR3: TGTGCCGGCAGCCCCGCGGGCGGCGGGCAGTACTTC. Its protein product is CAGSPAGGGQYF.

The chain combines TRBV11-2 with TRBJ2-7; no clear D gene. Trimming took 1 base from V and 5 from J, leaving 9 bases between them. This CDR3 spans 13 amino acids. Germline CDR1 reads SGHAT; CDR2 reads FQNNGV. CDR3 protein: CASSLVGWNEQYF. For the CDR3, the DNA is TGTGCCAGCAGCTTAGTGGGATGGAACGAGCAGTACTTC.

The chain joins TRBV7-6 to TRBJ2-1, with TRBD2 identical over 7 bases. The CDR3 length is 14 residues. V trimming: 2 bases; J trimming: 8 bases; junction bases outside the gene matches: 6. The V gene's germline CDR1 is SGHVS and CDR2 FNYEAQ. The CDR3, as DNA: TGTGCCAGCAGCTTATTCGGGGGAGGGGATGAGCAGTTCTTC. Protein sequence: CASSLFGGGDEQFF. Based on the CDR3 plus reference TRBV7-6 and TRBJ2-1, the full variable domain is GAGVSQSPRYKVTKRGQDVALRCDPISGHVSLYWYRQALGQGPEFLTYFNYEAQQDKSGLPNDRFSAERPEGSISTLTIQRTEQRDSAMYRCASSLFGGGDEQFFGPGTRLTVL.

The chain couples TRBV20-1 to TRBJ1-1, with D tentatively TRBD1 (6 bases). Trimming stripped 2 bases from V and 1 base from J, with 11 bases between. The CDR3 has 14 residues. Germline CDR1 reads DFQATT; CDR2 reads SNEGSKA (reference sequence). For the CDR3, the DNA is TGCAGTGCTAGATCGGGACATTCGAACACTGAAGCTTTCTTT. Protein product: CSARSGHSNTEAFF.

The gene calls are TRBV6-6 and TRBJ2-5; D may be TRBD1 or TRBD2 (6 bases each). Germline V gene lookup returns CDR1 MNHNY and CDR2 SVGAGI (reference sequence). The V end lost 6 bases, the J end lost 3 bases, and 11 bases lay between the germline ends. The CDR3 is made up of 13 amino acids. The CDR3 DNA is TGTGCCAGCAGCCCGGAGGGGGAAGAGACCCAGTACTTC. Protein: CASSPEGEETQYF.

This clonotype was seen only a few times. The CDR3 loop is CSATGSISSTDTQYF. The CDR3 nucleotides are TGCAGTGCAACCGGGAGCATTTCTAGCACAGATACGCAGTATTTT. The rearrangement joins TRBV20-1 to TRBJ2-3; maybe TRBD2 (6 bases). The CDR3 sequence is 15 residues long. V dropped 6 bases and J dropped 0 bases, with 16 bases sitting between them. CDR1 and CDR2 from the germline V gene are DFQATT and SNEGSKA (reference sequence).

The chain uses TRBV29-1 and TRBJ2-7, with D perhaps TRBD2 (7 bases). Germline loops: CDR1 SQVTM, CDR2 ANQGSEA. Trimming cost V 4 bases and J 0 bases, with 10 bases left between them. This CDR3 spans 13 amino acids. CDR3 region: CSVGGGPSYEQYF. In DNA form, the CDR3 reads TGCAGCGTTGGGGGGGGGCCCTCCTACGAGCAGTACTTC.

This clonotype appeared once. The chain links TRBV12-3 or TRBV12-4 to TRBJ2-3, with 12 positions matching TRBD1. Trimming took 6 bases from V and 4 from J; bases not matched to a gene: 11. The CDR3 is 17 residues long. The CDR3 loop is CASSPGQGARWADTQYF. The CDR3 DNA reads TGTGCCAGCAGCCCGGGACAGGGGGCTAGGTGGGCAGATACGCAGTATTTT.

In this sample, this clonotype turned up once. The chain carries TRBV7-9 and TRBJ2-1; maybe TRBD2 (5 bases). The J call may not be correct, given that the DNA end is closer to TRBJ2-7. The CDR3 contains 11 residues. Germline values: CDR1 SEHNR, CDR2 FQNEAQ (reference sequence). The CDR3 DNA reads TGTGCCAGCACCGAGGGAGTCGAGCAGTACTTC. Translating it yields CASTEGVEQYF.

Here the CDR3 reads CASSWIVDRDYNEQFF. As DNA, the CDR3 is TGTGCCAGCAGCTGGATTGTGGACAGGGATTACAATGAGCAGTTCTTC. The chain joins TRBV7-2 to TRBJ2-1, with 8 bases lining up with TRBD1. There are 16 residues in the CDR3. Germline V CDR1 and CDR2: SGHTA, FQGNSA. With 4 bases clipped from V and 4 bases from J, the junction kept 9 bases outside the gene matches.

The rearrangement joins TRBV10-3 to TRBJ1-2; TRBD1 is a possible D gene (5 bases). CDR1 is ENHRY and CDR2 is SYGVKD in the germline V gene. The CDR3 loop spans 14 amino acids. V was clipped by 2 bases and J by 8 bases, with 15 bases between them. The CDR3 here is CAISERDEAGGYTF. In nucleotides, the CDR3 is TGTGCCATCAGTGAGAGGGACGAGGCAGGGGGCTACACCTTC.

The chain uses TRBV10-3 and TRBJ2-1; the match to TRBD2 covers 9 bases. The CDR3 covers 13 residues. Germline CDR1 and CDR2: ENHRY and SYGVKD. V was pared by 5 bases and J by 8 bases, with 4 bases of the junction left unmatched. CDR3 sequence reads: CAISLAGRDEQFF. The CDR3 DNA reads as TGTGCCATCAGTCTAGCGGGGAGGGATGAGCAGTTCTTC.

This clonotype was seen more than once but under ten times. The junction departs from germline at one end; a sequencing error may be responsible. The gene calls are TRBV4-3 and TRBJ2-3; 15 nucleotides line up with TRBD2. Germline V gene data show CDR1 as LGHNA and CDR2 as YSLEER. The CDR3 runs 18 residues. CDR3 coding DNA: TGCGCCAGTAGCCAAGGACTAGCGGGGGGGTTAGAAACAGATACGCAGTATTTT. Translating gives CASSQGLAGGLETDTQYF.

The J gene is TRBJ1-5, the V gene TRBV12-3 or TRBV12-4; D remains ambiguous. Trimming removed 1 base at V and 5 bases at J, with 9 bases between. The CDR3 is 14 amino acids. The CDR3 protein is CASSLGAPDQPQHF. The CDR3 coding sequence is TGTGCCAGCAGTTTAGGGGCCCCGGATCAGCCCCAGCATTTT.